These 11 T cell receptor beta chains originate from one sample sequenced in a study of cytomegalovirus exposure and HLA in healthy donors. The PCR had 60 Vbeta and 13 Jbeta primers. Data came from immunoSEQ multiplex PCR; TCRdb stores just in-frame clones and leaves some out. The sample holds 70,000 to 80,000 clones, more than 75% seen once. The sequenced material came from PBMCs. The receptors here all came from a man younger than 35 in good health and CMV-seronegative.

V is TRBV4-1 and J is TRBJ2-1, with 8 bases aligning to TRBD2. The CDR3 runs to 19 residues. V lost 0 bases to trimming and J lost 0 bases; unmatched junction nucleotides: 10. Germline CDR1 MGHRA, CDR2 YSYEKL. The DNA of the CDR3 is TGCGCCAGCAGCCAAGACCCCTCTCGCGGGGGGACCTCCTACAATGAGCAGTTCTTC. Translated, it gives CASSQDPSRGGTSYNEQFF.

To note about this clone: In this CDR3 the conserved last residue, phenylalanine or tryptophan, is missing, so a read error is likely. The DNA is left out, because the CDR3 cannot be placed on it with certainty; the CDR3 is given as TCRdb lists it. The rearrangement joins TRBV2 to TRBJ1-1; the table names TRBD1, a call not compared with the DNA. The CDR3 spans 13 residues, counting both ends. Germline assignment: CDR1 SNHLY and CDR2 FYNNEI. CDR3 sequence reads: CASSLVTGQVTDL.

This sequence joins TRBV7-3 and TRBJ2-1; 12 nucleotides agree with TRBD2. The CDR3 is 16 amino acids. J gave up 10 bases and V 5 bases, and 12 bases lay outside the gene matches. Germline V lookup: CDR1 SGHTA, CDR2 FQGTGA. The CDR3 region is CASSPQSSGGAWEQFF. The CDR3 DNA sequence: TGTGCCAGCAGCCCCCAGTCTAGCGGGGGGGCTTGGGAGCAGTTCTTC.

This clone has only one observation. The chain employs TRBV23-1 and TRBJ1-1, with a possible D match to TRBD1 (5 bases). TRBV23-1 is an ORF, and what it does is uncertain. The CDR3 runs 15 residues. The germline V and J ends were trimmed by 2 bases and 2 bases, with 12 bases remaining between them. CDR3 sequence reads: CASSQHLTANTEAFF. The CDR3 DNA reads as TGCGCCAGCAGTCAACACCTGACAGCAAACACTGAAGCTTTCTTT.

This chain joins TRBV11-2 and TRBJ1-1; a possible D gene is TRBD1 (6 bases). Germline values: CDR1 SGHAT, CDR2 FQNNGV. The V end was cut by 1 base, the J end by 8 bases, with 20 bases between. The length of the CDR3 is 16 residues. The CDR3 reads CASSLGGGGPPSEAFF. The CDR3 nucleotides read TGTGCCAGCAGCTTAGGGGGAGGGGGTCCACCCTCCGAAGCTTTCTTT.

This chain links TRBV19 with TRBJ2-7; 11 bases line up with TRBD1. V lost 3 bases to trimming and J lost 3 bases; unmatched junction nucleotides: 4. The CDR3 spans 15 residues. The germline V gene encodes CDR1 LNHDA and CDR2 SQIVND (reference sequence). The CDR3 here is CASSIAGTGGYEQYF. CDR3 sequence (DNA): TGTGCCAGTAGTATCGCCGGGACAGGGGGCTACGAGCAGTACTTC. Drawing the rest from reference TRBV19 and TRBJ2-7, the complete variable domain is DGGITQSPKYLFRKEGQNVTLSCEQNLNHDAMYWYRQDPGQGLRLIYYSQIVNDFQKGDIAEGYSVSREKKESFPLTVTSAQKNPTAFYLCASSIAGTGGYEQYFGPGTRLTVT.

The chain links TRBV28 to TRBJ1-1; D is possibly TRBD1 (6 bases). V shed 8 bases and J shed 1 base, with 14 bases lying between them. The CDR3 has 14 residues. Germline V lookup: CDR1 MDHEN, CDR2 SYDVKM. CDR3 loop: CASSLLGQNTEAFF. The DNA for the CDR3 is TGTGCCAGCTCCCTTTTGGGACAGAACACTGAAGCTTTCTTT. Combining the CDR3 with reference TRBV28 and TRBJ1-1 gives the whole variable domain DVKVTQSSRYLVKRTGEKVFLECVQDMDHENMFWYRQDPGLGLRLIYFSYDVKMKEKGDIPEGYSVSREKKERFSLILESASTNQTSMYLCASSLLGQNTEAFFGQGTRLTVV.

This chain joins TRBV28 and TRBJ1-4; 8 bases match TRBD1. CDR1 is MDHEN and CDR2 is SYDVKM in the germline V gene. The CDR3 runs 16 residues. V dropped 1 base and J dropped 3; count of bases not matched to a gene: 4. CDR3 in amino acids: CASSLLGQGSNEKLFF. The CDR3 DNA follows: TGTGCCAGCAGTTTATTAGGACAGGGCTCTAATGAAAAACTGTTTTTT.

The chain uses TRBV5-8 and TRBJ2-7, with 9 bases that match TRBD1. The CDR3 sequence is 15 residues long. Germline CDR1 reads SGHTS; CDR2 reads YDEGEE. V lost 4 bases to trimming and J lost 2 bases; unmatched junction nucleotides: 7. For the CDR3, the DNA is TGTGCCAGCAGCCCGCGGGGACAGGGAACCTACGAGCAGTACTTC. Translating it yields CASSPRGQGTYEQYF. The whole variable domain, filled in from reference TRBV5-8 and TRBJ2-7, reads EAGVTQSPTHLIKTRGQQATLRCSPISGHTSVYWYQQALGLGLQFLLWYDEGEERNRGNFPPRFSGRQFPNYSSELNVNALELEDSALYLCASSPRGQGTYEQYFGPGTRLTVT.

This clone was observed a single time. This chain links TRBV29-1 with TRBJ1-1; D might be TRBD1 (6 bases). Trimming cost V 4 bases and J 5 bases, with 11 bases left between them. This CDR3 has 12 amino acids. The germline V gene encodes CDR1 SQVTM and CDR2 ANQGSEA. Here the CDR3 DNA reads TGCAGCGTTGTATCAGGGGTTACTGAAGCTTTCTTT. It is translated as CSVVSGVTEAFF.

The chain has TRBV27 and TRBJ2-5; 10 bases map to TRBD1. Germline trimming cut 4 bases from V and 5 bases from J; bases unmatched to any gene: 10. The germline V gene has CDR1 MNHEY and CDR2 SMNVEV (reference sequence). This CDR3 has 16 residues. The CDR3 loop reads CASSYLGQGSRETQYF. CDR3 coding DNA: TGTGCCAGCAGTTACTTGGGACAGGGGAGCCGTGAGACCCAGTACTTC.